This T cell receptor beta chain was observed in a study of blood T cell repertoires in COVID-19. Clones were sequenced by immunoSEQ multiplex PCR, and TCRdb holds only the in-frame ones, with some missing. The table records roughly 160,000 clones, more than 65% of them present only once. Sequenced: peripheral blood. The receptor comes from a man aged 70 or older with active or convalescent COVID-19.

Here the CDR3 DNA reads TGTGCCAGCAGCAAGGGAACTAGGGATGAGCAGTTCTTC. As protein: CASSKGTRDEQFF. This chain links TRBV7-3 with TRBJ2-1; possibly TRBD2 for D (5 bases). The germline V gene encodes CDR1 SGHTA and CDR2 FQGTGA. The CDR3 sequence is 13 residues long. Trimming took off 5 bases at V and 8 bases at J, with 13 bases between the two ends.